Sequencing of this TCR beta chain was carried out in a study of identifying expanded T cells in peripheral blood (dated by TCRdb to about 2019). Regarding the complete study: Technical replicates were generated by sequencing separate aliquots of the same genomic DNA pool, and four replicates were compared pairwise.

On this clone itself: This clone's antigen is unknown. Per-base quality was not reported, and no clone a single base away is much larger than it.

Overall study outcomes, separate from this receptor: Between technical replicates the binomial model flagged approximately 1.3 differentially abundant clones, whereas over roughly two weeks the binomial model flagged about 15 and over roughly 4 weeks approximately 20. The authors expected biological variance in healthy repertoires might increase further over much longer intervals such as months to years. In all healthy donors, the variance in clone template counts between samples taken around 14 days apart rose significantly as total template count increased. Across all healthy-donor time intervals, the beta-binomial model significantly lowered both the number of clones called differentially abundant and the false-positive rate.

The immunoSEQ Assay, which uses bias-controlled multiplex PCR amplification of genomic DNA, was used to profile TCRbeta CDR3 regions. The study's processing was this. The absolute abundance of each unique TCRbeta CDR3 region was quantified after sequences were collapsed and filtered. Two models were used to test differential abundance: a binomial model (Fisher-equivalent) and a beta-binomial model that adds time-dependent variance fitted from healthy donors. Any clone with fewer than 5 combined templates was excluded, and a clone was called differentially abundant if its Benjamini-Hochberg FDR was below 0.01. In the beta-binomial model, variance was expressed as a function of the total template count across the two samples, in the form v = (b*log(k)+a)^2. TCRdb carries this immuneACCESS record with in-frame sequences only. Its versions omit some clonotypes, under half of them owing to an unresolved V gene in the studies checked, with the rest unexplained. That table supplies the V and J calls and clone size; D and trimming were determined from the DNA. This sample is represented by approximately 83,000 clones; 85% of them were singletons. The biggest ten clones account for around 4.5% of the sample.

V drops 2 bases and J drops 4 bases, leaving 12 bases in between. CDR1 KGHSY and CDR2 FQNENV were looked up in the germline V gene. Its CDR3 holds 14 amino acids, cysteine through phenylalanine. Of all the DNA, just the CDR3 is kept, 42 bases in frame from base 1. No immune events such as infections were documented for the healthy donors during the collection period. Healthy-donor blood repertoires served as a training cohort to calibrate time-dependent variance in a beta-binomial model of T-cell clone differential abundance. The training cohort comprised roughly ten healthy donors, 3 female and 7 male. An age range of about 29 to 65 years, with an average of 43 years, was recorded for the donors. Whole blood was collected from each healthy donor at three time points spaced about two weeks apart and obtained from a commercial supplier. Genomic DNA was extracted from unsorted whole blood for immunosequencing.

Material for sequencing was blood. The chain is made from TRBV16 and TRBJ2-7, with the identity of the D gene unclear. This receptor was taken from a person between 18 and 75 years old in good health. The CDR3: CASSQGGQKYEQYF. The sequenced DNA is TGTGCCAGCAGCCAAGGTGGGCAGAAATACGAGCAGTACTTC.